The 9 T cell receptor beta chains below come from one sample, sequenced in a study of CD8 T cells in ankylosing spondylitis. In TCRdb, the 5' RACE reads were re-called with MiXCR into one record per CDR3 protein. This sample has roughly 190,000 distinct CDR3 sequences, with roughly 13% found just once. The sequencing input was blood, either unsorted or a sorted T cell fraction (not recorded which). The receptors here all came from a male donor with ankylosing spondylitis or in good health (not recorded which).

The rearrangement links TRBV3-1 to TRBJ2-7, with 12 bases that match TRBD2. The CDR3 is 17 amino acids. With 4 bases clipped from V and 0 bases from J, the junction kept 7 bases outside the gene matches. CDR1 and CDR2 from the germline V gene are LGHDT and YNNKEL (reference sequence). The CDR3 DNA reads TGTGCCAGCAGCCCCGCCGGGACTAGCGGGTTCTCCTACGAGCAGTACTTC. This sequence encodes CASSPAGTSGFSYEQYF.

This chain connects TRBV6-4 to TRBJ2-2; 11 bases fit TRBD2. CDR3 length: 17 amino acids. Trimming removed 7 bases from V and 2 bases from J; junction bases left unmatched: 9. The germline V gene has CDR1 MRHNA and CDR2 SNTAGT. CDR3 protein: CASTRTSGHLNTGELFF. The CDR3 DNA follows: TGTGCCAGCACCCGGACTAGCGGGCACCTAAACACCGGGGAGCTGTTTTTT.

This clonotype was observed a handful of times. The chain is built from TRBV4-1 and TRBJ2-3; D not resolved. The V end was cut by 0 bases, the J end by 0 bases, with 16 bases between. CDR1 and CDR2 from the germline V gene are MGHRA and YSYEKL. The CDR3 sequence is 18 residues long. The DNA of the CDR3 is TGCGCCAGCAGCCAAGATCGGGTCTTTTTCTATAGCACAGATACGCAGTATTTT. It translates to CASSQDRVFFYSTDTQYF.

This clonotype was observed a few times. The genes are TRBV10-1 and TRBJ2-3; the D gene is possibly TRBD1 (5 bases). V lost 2 bases to trimming and J lost 5 bases, with 8 bases between them. Germline CDR1 and CDR2: WNHNN and SYGVQD (reference sequence). The CDR3 consists of 13 residues. The CDR3 nucleotides are TGCGCCAGCAGTGAGGGACAATTAGATACGCAGTATTTT. This sequence encodes CASSEGQLDTQYF.

A few counts support this clonotype. This rearrangement joins TRBV7-2 to TRBJ2-5; 9 bases agree with TRBD1. CDR3 size: 14 residues. The V gene's germline CDR1 is SGHTA and CDR2 FQGNSA. The V and J ends lost 4 bases and 9 bases, in that order; junction bases with no gene match: 9. DNA for the CDR3: TGTGCCAGCAGCTCGACAGGGGGACGGGTGGCCCAGTACTTC. Protein: CASSSTGGRVAQYF.

For the CDR3, the DNA is TGTGCCAGCAGCGTAGGACCGCTAGCGGGAGCCTACGAGCAGTACTTC. It specifies CASSVGPLAGAYEQYF. This chain connects TRBV9 to TRBJ2-7, with 10 bases lining up with TRBD2. CDR3 length: 16 amino acids. Germline loops: CDR1 SGDLS, CDR2 YYNGEE. Losses at the gene ends were 0 bases for V and 2 bases for J; bases not matched to a gene: 5.

The gene calls are TRBV27 and TRBJ2-1, with TRBD1 matching 7 bases. The CDR3 extends over 14 amino acids. V trimming: 7 bases; J trimming: 9 bases; junction bases outside the gene matches: 12. Germline CDR1 reads MNHEY; CDR2 reads SMNVEV (reference sequence). The CDR3, as DNA: TGTGCCAGCACCACCCTACAGGGGATGAGTGAGCAGTTCTTC. It yields the protein CASTTLQGMSEQFF.

There are many counts of this clonotype. The chain has TRBV12-3 or TRBV12-4 and TRBJ2-7; D not certain. Trimming cost V 1 base and J 6 bases, with 4 bases left between them. The CDR3 sequence is 11 residues long. CDR3 in amino acids: CASSLGVEQYF. The CDR3 nucleotides read TGTGCCAGCAGTTTAGGAGTCGAGCAGTACTTC.

The chain carries TRBV7-9 and TRBJ2-7; 12 bases match TRBD2. The CDR3 loop spans 16 amino acids. After removal of 5 bases from V and 0 bases from J, the junction contained 5 bases not matched to a gene. The germline V gene encodes CDR1 SEHNR and CDR2 FQNEAQ (reference sequence). The CDR3 DNA sequence: TGTGCCAGCAGCCCAGAGACTAGCGGGAGCTCCTACGAGCAGTACTTC. Residues: CASSPETSGSSYEQYF.